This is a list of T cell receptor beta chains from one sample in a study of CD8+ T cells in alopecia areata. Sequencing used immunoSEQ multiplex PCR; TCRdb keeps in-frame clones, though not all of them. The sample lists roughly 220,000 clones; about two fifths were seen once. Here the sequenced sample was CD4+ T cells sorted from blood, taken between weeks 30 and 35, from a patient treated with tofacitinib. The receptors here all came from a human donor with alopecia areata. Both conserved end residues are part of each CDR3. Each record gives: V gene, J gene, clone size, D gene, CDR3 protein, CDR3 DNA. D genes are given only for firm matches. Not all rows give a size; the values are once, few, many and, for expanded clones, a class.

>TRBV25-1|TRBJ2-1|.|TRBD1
CASSDDRGQGDEQFF
TGTGCCAGCAGCGACGACAGGGGGCAGGGGGATGAGCAGTTCTTC
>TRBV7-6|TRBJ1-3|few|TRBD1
CASSSGTGRGNTIYF
TGTGCCAGCAGCTCCGGGACAGGGCGGGGAAACACCATATATTTT
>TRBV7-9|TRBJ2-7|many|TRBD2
CASSGSGASYEQYF
TGTGCCAGCAGCGGTAGCGGGGCCTCCTACGAGCAGTACTTC
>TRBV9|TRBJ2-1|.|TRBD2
CASSSRGTSGNEQFF
TGTGCCAGCAGTTCTAGGGGGACTAGCGGCAATGAGCAGTTCTTC
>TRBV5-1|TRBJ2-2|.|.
CASSLVSGHNTGELFF
TGCGCCAGCAGCTTGGTGTCAGGGCATAACACCGGGGAGCTGTTTTTT
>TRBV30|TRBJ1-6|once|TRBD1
CAWRTRDSGSPLHF
TGTGCCTGGAGGACGAGGGACAGCGGGTCACCCCTCCACTTT
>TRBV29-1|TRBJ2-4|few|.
CSVASGLNIQYF
TGCAGCGTTGCTTCAGGGTTAAACATTCAGTACTTC
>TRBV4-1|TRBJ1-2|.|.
CASSPGRTVYGYTF
TGCGCCAGCAGCCCCGGACGGACCGTCTATGGCTACACCTTC
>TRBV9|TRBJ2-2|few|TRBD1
CASSQGVVTGELFF
TGTGCGAGCAGTCAGGGGGTCGTCACCGGGGAGCTGTTTTTT
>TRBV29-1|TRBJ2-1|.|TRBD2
CSVVVGRLAGDEQFF
TGCAGCGTTGTGGTTGGAAGGCTAGCGGGCGATGAGCAGTTCTTC
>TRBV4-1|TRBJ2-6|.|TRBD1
CASSQGAARGNGANVLAF
TGCGCCAGCAGCCAAGGAGCGGCCAGGGGGAATGGGGCCAACGTCCTGGCTTTC
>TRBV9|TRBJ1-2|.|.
CASSVDPSDNYGYTF
TGTGCCAGCAGCGTAGACCCCTCAGACAACTATGGCTACACCTTC
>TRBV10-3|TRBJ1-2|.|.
CAIIGGGNYGYTF
TGTGCCATCATCGGAGGGGGGAACTATGGCTACACCTTC
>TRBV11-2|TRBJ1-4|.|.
CASSRPGSTNEKLFF
TGTGCCAGCAGTCGGCCAGGGAGTACTAATGAAAAACTGTTTTTT
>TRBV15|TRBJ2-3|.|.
CASRAGAIDTQYF
TGTGCCTCCCGTGCGGGGGCGATAGATACGCAGTATTTT
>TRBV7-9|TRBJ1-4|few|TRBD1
CASSLGTGLGEKLFF
TGTGCCAGCAGCCTTGGGACAGGGCTGGGTGAAAAACTGTTTTTT
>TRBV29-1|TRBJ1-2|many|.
CSDRAPYGYTF
TGCAGCGACAGGGCTCCCTATGGCTACACCTTC
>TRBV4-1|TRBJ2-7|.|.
CASTQGQGAGLEQYF
TGCGCCAGCACCCAAGGGCAGGGTGCCGGCCTAGAGCAGTACTTC
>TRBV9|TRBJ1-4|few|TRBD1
CASSATGGNEKLFF
TGTGCCAGCAGCGCGACAGGGGGGAATGAAAAACTGTTTTTT
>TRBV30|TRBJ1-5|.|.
CAWSGEGASQPQHF
TGTGCCTGGAGTGGGGAAGGGGCGAGTCAGCCCCAGCATTTT
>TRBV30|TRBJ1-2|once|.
CAWSEFTGRMGGYTF
TGTGCCTGGAGTGAATTCACAGGGAGAATGGGAGGCTACACCTTC
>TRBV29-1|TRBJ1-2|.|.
CSVVEQGRILNYGYTF
TGCAGCGTTGTCGAACAGGGACGGATTCTAAACTATGGCTACACCTTC
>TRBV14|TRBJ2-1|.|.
CASSLLHGVYNEQFF
TGTGCCAGCAGCCTACTTCATGGCGTCTACAATGAGCAGTTCTTC
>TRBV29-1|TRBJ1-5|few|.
CSVATGQSQPQHF
TGCAGCGTTGCTACAGGGCAGAGTCAGCCCCAGCATTTT
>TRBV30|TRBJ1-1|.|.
CAWIPFGGSSTEAFF
TGTGCCTGGATCCCTTTCGGGGGCTCTTCCACTGAAGCTTTCTTT
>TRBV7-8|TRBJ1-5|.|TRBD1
CASSFRTGDNNQPQHF
TGTGCCAGCAGCTTCCGGACAGGGGATAACAATCAGCCCCAGCATTTT
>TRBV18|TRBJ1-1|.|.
CASSPTDRNTEAFF
TGTGCCAGCTCACCAACCGACAGGAACACTGAAGCTTTCTTT
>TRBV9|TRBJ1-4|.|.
CASSVLGDEKLFF
TGTGCCAGCAGCGTACTGGGAGATGAAAAACTGTTTTTT
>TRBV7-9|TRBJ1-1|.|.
CASSSGESTEAFF
TGTGCCAGCAGCTCGGGGGAAAGCACTGAAGCTTTCTTT
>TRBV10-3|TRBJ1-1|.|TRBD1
CAIRGTGAMNTEAFF
TGTGCCATCAGGGGGACAGGAGCGATGAACACTGAAGCTTTCTTT
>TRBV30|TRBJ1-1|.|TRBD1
CAWTPTGDEAFF
TGTGCCTGGACCCCGACAGGGGACGAAGCTTTCTTT
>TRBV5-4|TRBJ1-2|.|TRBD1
CASSEGTAKYGYTF
TGTGCCAGCAGCGAAGGGACAGCAAAATATGGCTACACCTTC
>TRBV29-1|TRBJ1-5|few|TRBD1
CSVVVQGDNQPQHF
TGCAGCGTTGTGGTTCAGGGGGACAATCAGCCCCAGCATTTT
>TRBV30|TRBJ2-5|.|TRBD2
CAWSVLAGVEETQYF
TGTGCCTGGAGTGTCCTAGCGGGAGTAGAAGAGACCCAGTACTTC
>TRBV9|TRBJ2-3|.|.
CASSVVPRDTQYF
TGTGCCAGCAGCGTAGTACCCCGAGATACGCAGTATTTT
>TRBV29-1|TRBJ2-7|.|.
CSVGSRQVYEQYF
TGCAGCGTAGGATCACGACAGGTCTACGAGCAGTACTTC
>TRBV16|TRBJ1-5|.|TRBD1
CASSQSAGGTGGQPQHF
TGTGCCAGCAGCCAATCGGCGGGCGGGACAGGGGGACAGCCCCAGCATTTT
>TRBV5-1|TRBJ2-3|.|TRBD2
CASSSGLAGSTDTQYF
TGCGCCAGCAGCTCGGGACTAGCGGGGAGCACAGATACGCAGTATTTT
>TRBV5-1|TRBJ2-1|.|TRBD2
CASSQQASGGFYNEQFF
TGCGCCAGCAGCCAGCAGGCTAGCGGGGGGTTCTACAATGAGCAGTTCTTC
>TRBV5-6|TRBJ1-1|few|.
CASSLGAVTEAFF
TGTGCCAGCAGCTTGGGGGCAGTCACTGAAGCTTTCTTT
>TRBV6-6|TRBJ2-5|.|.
CASSYSSETQYF
TGTGCCAGCAGTTACTCTAGTGAGACCCAGTACTTC
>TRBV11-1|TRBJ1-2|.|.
CASSRQTGMGYTF
TGTGCCAGCAGCAGACAGACCGGAATGGGCTACACCTTC
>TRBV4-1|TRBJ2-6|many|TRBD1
CASTIYLQGADVLTF
TGCGCCAGCACCATTTATTTACAGGGGGCTGACGTCCTGACTTTC
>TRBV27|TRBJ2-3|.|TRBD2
CASSLGLAGGGYTQYF
TGTGCCAGCAGTTTAGGACTAGCGGGAGGGGGATATACGCAGTATTTT
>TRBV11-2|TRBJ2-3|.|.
CASSLGVAADTQYF
TGTGCCAGCAGCCTTGGGGTAGCAGCAGATACGCAGTATTTT
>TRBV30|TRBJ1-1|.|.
CACTPQGSPSTEAFF
TGTGCCTGTACCCCCCAGGGCAGCCCAAGCACTGAAGCTTTCTTT
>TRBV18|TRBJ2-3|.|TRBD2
CASSLIAGHTDTQYF
TGTGCCAGCTCACTAATAGCGGGGCACACAGATACGCAGTATTTT
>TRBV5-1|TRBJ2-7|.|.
CASSLVGEPYEQYF
TGCGCCAGCAGCTTGGTAGGGGAACCCTACGAGCAGTACTTC
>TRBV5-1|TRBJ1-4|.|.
CASSLTGTRGEKLFF
TGCGCCAGCAGTTTGACCGGGACTCGGGGGGAAAAACTGTTTTTT
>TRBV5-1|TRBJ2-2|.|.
CASRSGLHTGELFF
TGCGCCAGCAGGAGTGGACTTCACACCGGGGAGCTGTTTTTT
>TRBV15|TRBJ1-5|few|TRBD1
CATSLGQGEGGNQPQHF
TGTGCCACCAGCTTAGGACAGGGGGAAGGGGGCAATCAGCCCCAGCATTTT
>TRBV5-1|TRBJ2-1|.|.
CASRSAAGKNEQFF
TGCGCCAGCAGGTCTGCGGCAGGGAAAAATGAGCAGTTCTTC
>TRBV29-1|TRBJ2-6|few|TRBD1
CSVVPTGGAGANVLTF
TGCAGCGTTGTACCGACAGGGGGCGCGGGGGCCAACGTCCTGACTTTC
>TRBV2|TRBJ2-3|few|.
CASSEGGRHTDTQYF
TGTGCCAGCAGTGAGGGGGGACGTCACACAGATACGCAGTATTTT